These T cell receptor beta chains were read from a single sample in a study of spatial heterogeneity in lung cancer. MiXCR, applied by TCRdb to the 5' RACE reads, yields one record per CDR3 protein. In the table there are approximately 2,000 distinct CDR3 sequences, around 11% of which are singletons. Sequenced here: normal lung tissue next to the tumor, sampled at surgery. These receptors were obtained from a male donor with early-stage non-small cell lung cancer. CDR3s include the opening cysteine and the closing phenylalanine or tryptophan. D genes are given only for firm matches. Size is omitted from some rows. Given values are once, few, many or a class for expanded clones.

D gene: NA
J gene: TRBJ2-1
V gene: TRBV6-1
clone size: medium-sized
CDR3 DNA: TGTGCCAGCAGTGATAGGGTCAGGGGTACTACCAATGAGCAGTTCTTC
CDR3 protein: CASSDRVRGTTNEQFF

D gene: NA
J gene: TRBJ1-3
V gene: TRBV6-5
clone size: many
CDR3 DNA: TGTGCCAGCAGTTCCACTTCGGGACGAAGTGGAAACACCATATATTTT
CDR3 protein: CASSSTSGRSGNTIYF

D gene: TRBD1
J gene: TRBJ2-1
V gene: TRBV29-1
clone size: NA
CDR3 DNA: TGCAGCGCCAGGGACAGGGGTTGGGACAATGAGCAGTTCTTC
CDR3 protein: CSARDRGWDNEQFF

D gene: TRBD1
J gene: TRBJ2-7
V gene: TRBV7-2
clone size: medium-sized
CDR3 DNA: TGTGCCAGCAGCCAAGGGACAGCCTCACCCTACGAGCAGTACTTC
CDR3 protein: CASSQGTASPYEQYF

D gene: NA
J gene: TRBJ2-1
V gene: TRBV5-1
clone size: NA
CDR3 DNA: TGCGCCAGCAGCTTGGGACTAGTTACGATGAATGAGCAGTTCTTC
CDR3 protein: CASSLGLVTMNEQFF

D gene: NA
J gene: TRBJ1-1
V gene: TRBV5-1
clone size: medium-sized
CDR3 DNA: TGCGCCAGCAGCCCTTTGGTGATCGCAGCCTCGAACACTGAAGCTTTCTTT
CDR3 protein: CASSPLVIAASNTEAFF

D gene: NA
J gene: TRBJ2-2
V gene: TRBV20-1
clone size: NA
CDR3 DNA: TGCAGTGCTAGAACTTCGGTGGCGCCTGAGGTGTTTTTT
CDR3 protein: CSARTSVAPEVFF

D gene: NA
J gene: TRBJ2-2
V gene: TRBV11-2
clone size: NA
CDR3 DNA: TGTGCCAGCAGCTTATACCTCACCGGGGAGCTGTTTTTT
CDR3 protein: CASSLYLTGELFF

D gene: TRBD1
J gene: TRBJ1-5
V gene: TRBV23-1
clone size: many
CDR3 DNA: TGCGCCAGCAGTCAATCGCGACAGGGGGTGAACTTTGGCAATCAGCCCCAGCATTTT
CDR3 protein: CASSQSRQGVNFGNQPQHF

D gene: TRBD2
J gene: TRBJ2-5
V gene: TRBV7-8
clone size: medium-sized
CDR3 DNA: TGTGCCAGCAGCTTAGCCGGGCTAGCGGGCTCCCAAGAGACCCAGTACTTC
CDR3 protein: CASSLAGLAGSQETQYF

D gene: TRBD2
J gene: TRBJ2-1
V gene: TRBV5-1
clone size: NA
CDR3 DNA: TGCGCCAGCAGCTTGGTCCCAGCGGGAGAAATCTACAATGAGCAGTTCTTC
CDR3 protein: CASSLVPAGEIYNEQFF

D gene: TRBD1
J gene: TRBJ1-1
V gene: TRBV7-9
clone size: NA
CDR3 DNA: TGTGCCAGCAGCACAGAGGGACAGGGGGCTTTCTTT
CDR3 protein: CASSTEGQGAFF

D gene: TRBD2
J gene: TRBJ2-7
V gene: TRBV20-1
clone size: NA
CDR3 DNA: TGCAGTGCTTCTAGACTAGCGGGAGAGAGCGAGCAGTACTTC
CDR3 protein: CSASRLAGESEQYF